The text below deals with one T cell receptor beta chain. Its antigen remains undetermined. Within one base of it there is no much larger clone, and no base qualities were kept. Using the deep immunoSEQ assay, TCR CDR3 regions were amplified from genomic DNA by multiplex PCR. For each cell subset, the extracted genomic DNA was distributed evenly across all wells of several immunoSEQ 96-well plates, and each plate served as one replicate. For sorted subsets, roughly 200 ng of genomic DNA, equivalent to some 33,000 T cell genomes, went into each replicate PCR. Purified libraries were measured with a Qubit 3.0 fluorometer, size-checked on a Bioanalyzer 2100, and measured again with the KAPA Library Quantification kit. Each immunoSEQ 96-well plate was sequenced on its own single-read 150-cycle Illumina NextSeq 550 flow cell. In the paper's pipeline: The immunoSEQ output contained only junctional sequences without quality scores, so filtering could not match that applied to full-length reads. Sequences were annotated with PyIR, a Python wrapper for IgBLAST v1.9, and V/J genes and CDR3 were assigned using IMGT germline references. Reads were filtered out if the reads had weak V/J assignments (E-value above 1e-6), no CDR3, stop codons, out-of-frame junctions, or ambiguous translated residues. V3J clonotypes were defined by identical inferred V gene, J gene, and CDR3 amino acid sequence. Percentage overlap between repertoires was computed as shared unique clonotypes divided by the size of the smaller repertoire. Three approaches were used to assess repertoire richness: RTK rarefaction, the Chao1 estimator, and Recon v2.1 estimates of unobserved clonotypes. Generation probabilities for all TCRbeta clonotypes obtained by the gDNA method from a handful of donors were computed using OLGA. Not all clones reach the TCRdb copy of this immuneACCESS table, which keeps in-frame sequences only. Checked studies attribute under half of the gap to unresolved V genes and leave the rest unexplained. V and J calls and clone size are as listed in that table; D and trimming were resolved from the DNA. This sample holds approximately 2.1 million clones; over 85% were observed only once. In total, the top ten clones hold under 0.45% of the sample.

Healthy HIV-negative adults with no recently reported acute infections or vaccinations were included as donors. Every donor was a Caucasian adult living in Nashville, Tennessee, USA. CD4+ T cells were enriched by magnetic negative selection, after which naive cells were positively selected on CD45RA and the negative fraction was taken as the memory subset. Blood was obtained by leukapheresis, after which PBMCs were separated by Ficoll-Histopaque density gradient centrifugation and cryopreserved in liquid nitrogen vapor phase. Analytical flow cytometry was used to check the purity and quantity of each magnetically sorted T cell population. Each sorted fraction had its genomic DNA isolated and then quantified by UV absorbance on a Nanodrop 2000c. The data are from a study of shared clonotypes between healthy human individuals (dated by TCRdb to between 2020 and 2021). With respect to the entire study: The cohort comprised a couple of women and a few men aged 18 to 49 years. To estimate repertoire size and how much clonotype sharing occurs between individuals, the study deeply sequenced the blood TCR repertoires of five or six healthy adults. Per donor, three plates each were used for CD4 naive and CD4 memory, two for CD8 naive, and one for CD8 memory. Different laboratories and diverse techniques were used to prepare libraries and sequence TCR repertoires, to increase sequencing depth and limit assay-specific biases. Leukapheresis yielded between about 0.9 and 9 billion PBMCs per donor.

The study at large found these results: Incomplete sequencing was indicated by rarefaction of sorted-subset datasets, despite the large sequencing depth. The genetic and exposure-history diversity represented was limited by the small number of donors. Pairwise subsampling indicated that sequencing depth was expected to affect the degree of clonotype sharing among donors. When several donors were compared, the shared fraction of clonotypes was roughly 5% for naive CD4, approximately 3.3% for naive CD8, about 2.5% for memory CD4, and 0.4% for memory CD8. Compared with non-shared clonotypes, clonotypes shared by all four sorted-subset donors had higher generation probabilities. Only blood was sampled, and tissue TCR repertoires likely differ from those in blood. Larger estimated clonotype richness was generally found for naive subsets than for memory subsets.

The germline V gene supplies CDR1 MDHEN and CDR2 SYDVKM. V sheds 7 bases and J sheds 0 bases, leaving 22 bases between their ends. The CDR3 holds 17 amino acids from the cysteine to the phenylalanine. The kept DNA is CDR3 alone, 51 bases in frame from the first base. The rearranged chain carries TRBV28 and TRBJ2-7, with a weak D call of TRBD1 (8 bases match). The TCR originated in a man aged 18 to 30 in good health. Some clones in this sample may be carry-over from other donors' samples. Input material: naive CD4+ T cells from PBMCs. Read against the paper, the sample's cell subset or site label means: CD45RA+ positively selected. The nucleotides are TGTGCCAGCATCCCATCGCCGGGGGGACAGGACTCCTACGAGCAGTACTTC. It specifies CASIPSPGGQDSYEQYF.